This T cell receptor beta chain is drawn from a study of cytomegalovirus exposure and HLA in healthy donors. Study-level results: Sequencing likely produced, as an artifact, a cluster of highly shared sequence variants. In a later analysis, an Asian-associated ancestry cluster reportedly showed fewer N-insertions than the approximately 660-donor mean.

The PCR made use of 60 Vbeta and 13 Jbeta primers. The method was immunoSEQ multiplex PCR; TCRdb's version includes in-frame clones alone and lacks a portion of them. The data show approximately 190,000 clones, with about 80% seen just once and about 3.5% held by the top ten. The CDR3 has 15 residues. Germline V gene lookup returns CDR1 KGHSH and CDR2 LQKENI. V shed 4 bases and J 2 bases; nucleotides not matched to a gene: 6. A word on this clone: Its matching antigen is unknown.

The sequenced sample consisted of PBMCs. The receptor's source is a man in his forties in good health and CMV-seropositive. The V call is TRBV18, the J call TRBJ2-7; 9 bases agree with TRBD1. This CDR3 is CASSLPGTGTYEQYF. The DNA for the CDR3 is TGTGCCAGCTCACTACCCGGGACAGGGACCTACGAGCAGTACTTC.